This T cell receptor (beta chain) came from a study of regulatory T cells in long-lasting Graves disease. Study-wide points: TRBV28 was favored in persistent disease, as were TRBJ1-2 and TRBJ2-5.

V lost 3 bases, J lost 5 bases, and 8 bases stayed unmatched. This CDR3 is built from 15 residues. The germline V gene encodes CDR1 SGHDT and CDR2 YYEEEE. Time point denoted: persistent/refractory GD, antithyroid drugs over 5 years with positive TRAb. Extracted PBMC RNA gave rise to the TCR library. In Xi'an, China, an endocrinology department was the source of patients. As collected, the peripheral blood samples measured 8 to 9 milliliters each and went into EDTA tubes. This clonotype appeared many times. The antigen remains unidentified. Through Arm-PCR of CDR3 regions and iRepertoire HTBI primers, TCR beta libraries were built. Using its own MiXCR run on the multiplex PCR reads, TCRdb lists one record per CDR3 protein. The sample has 300,000 to 350,000 distinct CDR3 sequences; roughly a fifth are singletons.

The chain employs TRBV5-6 and TRBJ2-5, with TRBD2 identical over 9 bases. This specimen consisted of peripheral blood mononuclear cells (PBMCs), obtained when the disease was refractory, from a patient treated with antithyroid drugs. This clonotype originated in a female donor with Graves disease. CDR3: CASSWGSGSFETQYF. In DNA form, the CDR3 reads TGTGCCAGCAGCTGGGGTAGCGGGAGCTTTGAGACCCAGTACTTC.